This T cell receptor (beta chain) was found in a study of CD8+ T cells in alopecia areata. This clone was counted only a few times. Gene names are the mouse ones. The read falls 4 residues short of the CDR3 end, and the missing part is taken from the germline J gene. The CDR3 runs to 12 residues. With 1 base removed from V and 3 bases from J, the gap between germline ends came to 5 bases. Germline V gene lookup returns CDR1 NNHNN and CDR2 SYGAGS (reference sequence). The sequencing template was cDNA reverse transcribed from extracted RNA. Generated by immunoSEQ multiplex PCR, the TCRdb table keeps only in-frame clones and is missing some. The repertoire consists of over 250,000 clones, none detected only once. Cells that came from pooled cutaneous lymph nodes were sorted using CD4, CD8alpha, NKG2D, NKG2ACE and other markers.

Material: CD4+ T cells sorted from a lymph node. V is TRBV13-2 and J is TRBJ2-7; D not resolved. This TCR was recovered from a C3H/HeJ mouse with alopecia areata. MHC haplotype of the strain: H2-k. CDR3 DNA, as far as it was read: TGTGCCAGCGGTGATCACATCTAT. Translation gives CASGDHIY. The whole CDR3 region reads CASGDHIYEQYF.